This T cell receptor beta chain was retrieved from a study of blood T cell repertoires in COVID-19. Overall study context: Donors in the United States, Italy and Spain gave samples during acute or convalescent COVID-19.

This clone has just one count. The method was immunoSEQ multiplex PCR; TCRdb's version includes in-frame clones alone and lacks a portion of them. The sample has around 100,000 clones, approximately 90% seen once. Sequencing was done on a sample of peripheral blood. This sequence was found in a man aged 45-65 years with active COVID-19.

For the CDR3, the DNA is TGTGCCAGCATCATCGGAGACCGAAGCACAGATACGCAGTATTTT. Amino acid sequence: CASIIGDRSTDTQYF. This chain connects TRBV14 to TRBJ2-3; D is undetermined. With 7 bases removed from V and 0 bases from J, the gap between germline ends came to 14 bases. The CDR3 length is 15 residues. CDR1 and CDR2 (germline): SGHDN, FVKESK.